The 2 T cell receptor beta chains listed next were all sequenced from one sample in a study of T-cell memory formation after mild COVID-19. In TCRdb, the 5' RACE reads were re-called with MiXCR into one record per CDR3 protein. The table includes hundreds of thousands of distinct CDR3 sequences, about a sixth detected once. Sequences were obtained from PBMCs or a T cell subset sorted from them (not recorded which). These receptors were obtained from an adult woman who had mild COVID-19 (a few samples of this study predate the infection). Cell type and time point are not known.

This clonotype showed up just a few times. The chain combines TRBV20-1 with TRBJ2-1; D is perhaps TRBD2 (5 bases). The CDR3 runs 13 residues. CDR1 and CDR2 (germline): DFQATT, SNEGSKA (reference sequence). The ends were cut back, 1 base at V and 8 bases at J, with 12 bases in the middle. In DNA form, the CDR3 reads TGCAGTGCTAGAGGGACTGCATTTGATGAGCAGTTCTTC. This codes for CSARGTAFDEQFF.

This clonotype appeared a few times. The J gene is TRBJ2-1, the V gene TRBV5-1; TRBD2 matches at 12 bases. CDR3 length equals 19 residues. Germline values: CDR1 SGHRS, CDR2 YFSETQ. V lost 3 bases, J lost 1 base, and 11 bases stayed unmatched. The CDR3 sequence is CASSYGPRTSGASYNEQFF. For the CDR3, the DNA is TGCGCCAGCAGCTACGGACCTAGGACTAGCGGGGCATCCTACAATGAGCAGTTCTTC.